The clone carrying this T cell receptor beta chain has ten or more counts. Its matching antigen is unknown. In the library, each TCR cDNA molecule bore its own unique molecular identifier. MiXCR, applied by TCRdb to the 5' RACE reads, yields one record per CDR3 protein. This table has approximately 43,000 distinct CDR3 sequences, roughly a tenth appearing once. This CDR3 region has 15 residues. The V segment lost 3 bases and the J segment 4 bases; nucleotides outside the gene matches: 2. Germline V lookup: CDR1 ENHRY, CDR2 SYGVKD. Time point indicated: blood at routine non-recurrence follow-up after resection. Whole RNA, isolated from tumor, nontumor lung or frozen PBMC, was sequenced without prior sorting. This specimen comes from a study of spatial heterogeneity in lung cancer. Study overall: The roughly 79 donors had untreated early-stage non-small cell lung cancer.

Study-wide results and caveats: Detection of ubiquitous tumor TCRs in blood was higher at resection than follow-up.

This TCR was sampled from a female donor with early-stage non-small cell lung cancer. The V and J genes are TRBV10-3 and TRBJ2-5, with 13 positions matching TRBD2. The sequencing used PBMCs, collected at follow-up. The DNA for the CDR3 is TGTGCCATCAGTGAAAGGACTAGCGGGGGAGAGACCCAGTACTTC. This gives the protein CAISERTSGGETQYF.